A single sample gave rise to the 30 T cell receptor beta chains below, sequenced in a study of shared clonotypes between healthy human individuals. TCRdb keeps only in-frame clones here, not all; method: immunoSEQ multiplex PCR. The sample includes about a million clones, approximately 77% of them seen just once. Sequenced input: memory CD4+ T cells from PBMCs. Regarding subset: CD45RA-negative fraction. The receptor source for this set is a man aged 18 to 29 in good health. Some clones in this sample may be carry-over from other donors' samples.

J is TRBJ2-7 and V is TRBV28, with 11 bases matching TRBD2. The CDR3 has 16 amino acids. CDR1 and CDR2 from the germline V gene are MDHEN and SYDVKM. After removal of 6 bases from V and 3 bases from J, the junction contained 10 bases not matched to a gene. In nucleotides, the CDR3 is TGTGCCAGCAGGACGACTAGCGGGGTTAAGCTCTACGAGCAGTACTTC. Translation: CASRTTSGVKLYEQYF.

The rearrangement uses TRBV19 and TRBJ2-7; possible D gene TRBD2, 5 bases. This CDR3 region has 13 residues. Trimming pared 5 bases from V and 4 bases from J, leaving 12 bases between. In germline, CDR1 is LNHDA, CDR2 SQIVND (reference sequence). The CDR3 DNA reads TGTGCCAGTAGTGCGGACTCCTCATACGAGCAGTACTTC. Protein: CASSADSSYEQYF.

The rearrangement uses TRBV20-1 and TRBJ2-3, with D perhaps matching TRBD1 (6 bases). The CDR3 loop spans 11 amino acids. The germline V gene has CDR1 DFQATT and CDR2 SNEGSKA (reference sequence). V lost 6 bases, J lost 9 bases, and 13 bases lay in between. CDR3 amino acids: CSAPGRGTQYF. The CDR3 bases are TGCAGTGCCCCTGGCAGGGGAACGCAGTATTTT.

The V call is TRBV28, the J call TRBJ2-3; 13 bases align to TRBD2. The CDR3 is made up of 18 amino acids. After removal of 4 bases from V and 2 bases from J, the junction contained 9 bases not matched to a gene. CDR1 is MDHEN, CDR2 SYDVKM, per germline. This chain's CDR3 is CASSSHPGLAGHTDTQYF. In DNA form, the CDR3 reads TGTGCCAGCAGTTCGCACCCGGGACTAGCGGGACACACAGATACGCAGTATTTT. Drawing the rest from reference TRBV28 and TRBJ2-3, the complete variable domain is DVKVTQSSRYLVKRTGEKVFLECVQDMDHENMFWYRQDPGLGLRLIYFSYDVKMKEKGDIPEGYSVSREKKERFSLILESASTNQTSMYLCASSSHPGLAGHTDTQYFGPGTRLTVL.

The chain links TRBV6-6 to TRBJ2-1, with 8 bases lining up with TRBD1. V dropped 1 base and J dropped 9; count of bases not matched to a gene: 5. The CDR3 sequence is 14 residues long. Germline V gives CDR1 MNHNY, CDR2 SVGAGI (reference sequence). The CDR3 DNA reads TGTGCCAGCAGTTACTTGGGACAGGTGGGTGAGCAGTTCTTC. This gives the protein CASSYLGQVGEQFF.

This clone has a single count. V and J are TRBV10-3 and TRBJ2-7, with 7 positions matching TRBD1. Germline values: CDR1 ENHRY, CDR2 SYGVKD. Unmatched junction bases numbered 7, after V lost 11 bases and J lost 0 bases. CDR3 size: 13 residues. CDR3 residues: CALDRADSYEQYF. The DNA for the CDR3 is TGTGCCCTAGACAGGGCCGACTCCTACGAGCAGTACTTC.

This chain links TRBV2 with TRBJ2-6, with 7 nucleotides matching TRBD1. This CDR3 contains 15 residues. The germline V gene encodes CDR1 SNHLY and CDR2 FYNNEI. V was pared by 7 bases and J by 4 bases, with 7 bases of the junction left unmatched. CDR3 sequence (DNA): TGTGCCAGCACCCGCGACAGGGAAGGGGCCAACGTCCTGACTTTC. Encoded protein: CASTRDREGANVLTF. Based on the CDR3 plus reference TRBV2 and TRBJ2-6, the full variable domain is EPEVTQTPSHQVTQMGQEVILRCVPISNHLYFYWYRQILGQKVEFLVSFYNNEISEKSEIFDDQFSVERPDGSNFTLKIRSTKLEDSAMYFCASTRDREGANVLTFGAGSRLTVL.

Only one count was recorded for this clone. The rearrangement links TRBV6-1 to TRBJ2-6; 9 bases are a match to TRBD1. CDR1 is MNHNS, CDR2 SASEGT, per germline. The V gene end was trimmed by 1 base and the J gene end by 2 bases; junction bases not matched to a gene: 0. CDR3 length: 16 amino acids. The CDR3 is CASSEGQGAGANVLTF. DNA for the CDR3: TGTGCCAGCAGTGAAGGACAGGGGGCTGGGGCCAACGTCCTGACTTTC.

The rearrangement joins TRBV7-8 to TRBJ2-7, with TRBD2 matching over 13 bases. After removal of 5 bases from V and 6 bases from J, the junction contained 7 bases not matched to a gene. Germline V gene data show CDR1 as SGHVS and CDR2 as FQNEAQ. The CDR3 is 15 amino acids. As DNA, the CDR3 is TGTGCCAGCAGCCTTTCCACTAGCGGGAGGGGCGAGCAGTACTTC. Translated, it gives CASSLSTSGRGEQYF.

V is TRBV6-5 and J is TRBJ2-5; possible D gene TRBD2, 7 bases. The V gene lost 8 bases and the J gene lost 4 bases, with 11 bases spanning the gap. The CDR3 length is 12 residues. The V gene's germline CDR1 is MNHEY and CDR2 SVGAGI. In nucleotides, the CDR3 is TGTGCCAGCGGGAGGGGGTCAGAGACCCAGTACTTC. Translated: CASGRGSETQYF.

Notes on this clone: Other DNA sequences from this sample encode an identical CDR3 as well. V gene TRBV6-5 combines with J gene TRBJ2-1; TRBD1 aligns across 7 bases. With 6 bases clipped from V and 8 bases from J, the junction kept 7 bases outside the gene matches. The V gene's germline CDR1 is MNHEY and CDR2 SVGAGI. This CDR3 has 13 amino acids. CDR3 nucleotide sequence: TGTGCCAGCAGAAAGACAGGGAGCGATGAGCAGTTCTTC. Translating it yields CASRKTGSDEQFF.

This clone came up many times. The CDR3 sequence is CASSRGSSYEQYF. The CDR3 DNA reads TGTGCCAGCAGCCGGGGCAGCTCCTACGAGCAGTACTTC. This chain links TRBV9 with TRBJ2-7; perhaps D is TRBD1 or TRBD2 (5 bases each). Trimming cost V 4 bases and J 0 bases, with 8 bases left between them. Germline loops: CDR1 SGDLS, CDR2 YYNGEE. The CDR3 spans 13 residues. Looking up the rest from reference TRBV9 and TRBJ2-7 gives the full variable domain: DSGVTQTPKHLITATGQRVTLRCSPRSGDLSVYWYQQSLDQGLQFLIQYYNGEERAKGNILERFSAQQFPDLHSELNLSSLELGDSALYFCASSRGSSYEQYFGPGTRLTVT.

V is TRBV27 and J is TRBJ2-3; 8 bases match TRBD2. CDR1 and CDR2 from the germline V gene are MNHEY and SMNVEV (reference sequence). The J segment lost 4 bases and the V segment lost 6 bases, leaving 12 bases of the junction unmatched. This CDR3 has 16 residues. The chain's CDR3 is CASSSSIAGYSDTQYF. Here the CDR3 DNA reads TGTGCCAGCAGCTCGTCCATAGCGGGATACTCAGATACGCAGTATTTT.

This clone was recorded once. The rearrangement joins TRBV6-1 to TRBJ1-4; D ambiguous. The CDR3 extends over 14 amino acids. The germline gives CDR1 MNHNS, CDR2 SASEGT. V was pared by 8 bases and J by 4 bases, with 14 bases between. The CDR3 DNA reads TGTGCCAGCGGCGGCGCGGCGCATAATGAAAAACTGTTTTTT. This encodes CASGGAAHNEKLFF.

The chain combines TRBV30 with TRBJ1-1, with D unclear. With 0 bases removed from V and 0 bases from J, the gap between germline ends came to 14 bases. Germline CDR1 is GTSNPN and CDR2 is SVGIG (reference sequence). CDR3 length: 16 residues. The CDR3: CAWSVRAGSLNTEAFF. The DNA of the CDR3 is TGTGCCTGGAGTGTACGGGCGGGCAGTTTGAACACTGAAGCTTTCTTT.

The chain employs TRBV10-1 and TRBJ2-5, with D uncertain. Trimming took off 5 bases at V and 5 bases at J, with 15 bases between the two ends. The CDR3 totals 14 residues. CDR1 is WNHNN, CDR2 SYGVQD, per germline (reference sequence). As DNA, the CDR3 is TGCGCCAGCAGTCCCGGTCCCAATAGGGAGACCCAGTACTTC. It encodes CASSPGPNRETQYF.

The chain uses TRBV7-3 and TRBJ2-1; D may be TRBD1 (7 bases). Germline CDR1 and CDR2: SGHTA and FQGTGA. The ends were cut back, 2 bases at V and 9 bases at J, with 17 bases in the middle. The CDR3 is 15 residues long. The CDR3 spells CASSLVQGGYGEQFF. The CDR3 nucleotides read TGTGCCAGCAGCTTAGTGCAGGGGGGATACGGTGAGCAGTTCTTC.

The chain uses TRBV30 and TRBJ2-7, with 14 bases fitting TRBD2. CDR1 is GTSNPN and CDR2 is SVGIG in the germline V gene (reference sequence). This CDR3 has 14 amino acids. The V gene end was trimmed by 5 bases and the J gene end by 2 bases; junction bases not matched to a gene: 2. This CDR3 is CAWATSGGAYEQYF. CDR3 DNA: TGTGCCTGGGCGACTAGCGGGGGGGCCTACGAGCAGTACTTC.

This chain links TRBV10-3 with TRBJ2-1; 8 bases align to TRBD1. CDR3 length: 13 amino acids. Trimming at V came to 10 bases and at J to 8 bases, leaving 10 bases not matched to a gene. Germline V gene sequence: CDR1 ENHRY, CDR2 SYGVKD. CDR3: CATRGQGVHEQFF. CDR3 sequence (DNA): TGTGCCACCAGAGGACAGGGTGTTCATGAGCAGTTCTTC.

Here the CDR3 DNA reads TGTGCCATCAGTAGCCGTAGGGGGCCTCCACAGGACGAGCAGTACTTC. It specifies CAISSRRGPPQDEQYF. V is TRBV10-3 and J is TRBJ2-7, with 7 bases matching TRBD1. V shed 5 bases, J shed 5 bases, and the junction held 15 bases outside the gene matches. The CDR3 has 16 amino acids. Germline CDR1 reads ENHRY; CDR2 reads SYGVKD.

The V gene is TRBV29-1, the J gene TRBJ2-7; possibly TRBD2 for D (6 bases). The germline V and J ends were trimmed by 5 bases and 9 bases, with 11 bases remaining between them. The germline gives CDR1 SQVTM, CDR2 ANQGSEA. CDR3 length: 10 residues. CDR3 protein: CSVWRSGQYF. CDR3 coding DNA: TGCAGCGTTTGGCGTAGCGGGCAGTACTTC.

The rearrangement links TRBV29-1 to TRBJ2-5; D is possibly TRBD1 (6 bases). CDR1 and CDR2 (germline): SQVTM, ANQGSEA. CDR3 length: 13 residues. V gave up 6 bases and J gave up 2 bases, with 13 bases separating them. This CDR3 reads CSVGHVLQETQYF. DNA of the CDR3: TGCAGCGTGGGACATGTTCTTCAAGAGACCCAGTACTTC.

The chain has TRBV7-9 and TRBJ2-5, with TRBD2 as a possible D gene (5 bases). Germline-derived CDR1 and CDR2 are SEHNR and FQNEAQ (reference sequence). The CDR3 length is 13 residues. Deletions cut 5 bases from V and 5 bases from J, with 12 bases between. For the CDR3, the DNA is TGTGCCAGCAGCCCACTAGATCGCGAGACCCAGTACTTC. Amino acids: CASSPLDRETQYF.

This clone was detected once. The rearrangement joins TRBV4-2 to TRBJ2-1; TRBD2 might be the D (6 bases). The CDR3 loop spans 16 amino acids. Germline loops: CDR1 LGHNA, CDR2 YNFKEQ. Trimming shortened V by 1 base and J by 6 bases, and 16 bases separated the two germline ends. CDR3 sequence: CASSQVGGEATNEQFF. The CDR3 nucleotides are TGTGCCAGCAGCCAAGTCGGCGGGGAAGCCACCAATGAGCAGTTCTTC.

The J gene is TRBJ2-5, the V gene TRBV30; 7 bases line up with TRBD1. This CDR3 has 15 amino acids. From germline, CDR1 is GTSNPN and CDR2 SVGIG (reference sequence). CDR3: CAGSRQGVYQETQYF. The CDR3 DNA follows: TGTGCTGGATCTCGACAGGGCGTGTACCAAGAGACCCAGTACTTC.

The CDR3 DNA reads TGTGCCAGCAGCCTTCCTGGGGGGTCTAGCGGCCTCCAAGAGACCCAGTACTTC. It translates to CASSLPGGSSGLQETQYF. The chain joins TRBV9 to TRBJ2-5, with 7 bases fitting TRBD2. Trimming removed 4 bases from V and 1 base from J; junction bases left unmatched: 16. Germline lookup yields CDR1 SGDLS and CDR2 YYNGEE. The CDR3 is made up of 18 amino acids.

DNA of the CDR3: TGTGCCAGCAGCTTTCTAGGTGAATATGGAGGCGAGCAGTACTTC. Translated: CASSFLGEYGGEQYF. The genes are TRBV7-8 and TRBJ2-7; D is perhaps TRBD2 (5 bases). In germline, CDR1 is SGHVS, CDR2 FQNEAQ. CDR3 length equals 15 residues. Trimming shortened V by 3 bases and J by 6 bases, and 18 bases separated the two germline ends.

The chain employs TRBV27 and TRBJ2-7; D possibly corresponds to TRBD2 (6 bases). The germline V gene encodes CDR1 MNHEY and CDR2 SMNVEV (reference sequence). Deletions cut 7 bases from V and 0 bases from J, with 13 bases between. There are 14 residues in the CDR3. The CDR3 region is CASTRAGSSYEQYF. CDR3 coding DNA: TGTGCCAGCACGCGCGCGGGGTCCTCCTACGAGCAGTACTTC.

Of note for this clone: One end of the junction does not line up with germline, which may come from a read error. The chain carries TRBV5-1 and TRBJ2-5; D remains unclear. Germline lookup yields CDR1 SGHRS and CDR2 YFSETQ. The CDR3 runs 13 residues. The DNA for the CDR3 is TGCGCCAGCAGTTTGGGCGAAATTGAGACCCAGTACTTC. Residues: CASSLGEIETQYF.

The rearrangement uses TRBV5-1 and TRBJ2-3; D unresolved. The V end was cut by 0 bases, the J end by 2 bases, with 10 bases between. CDR1 is SGHRS, CDR2 YFSETQ, per germline. The CDR3 length is 15 residues. The chain's CDR3 is CASSLVSGHTDTQYF. The CDR3 DNA follows: TGCGCCAGCAGCTTGGTCTCGGGCCACACAGATACGCAGTATTTT.